These 27 T cell receptor beta chains were sequenced from one sample in a study of shared clonotypes between healthy human individuals. Terminally differentiated effector memory CD45RA+ cells were left out of the naive CD8 fraction, which was CD45RO-negative and positively selected for CCR7. Some clones are missing from TCRdb's copy, which holds only in-frame ones; the method was immunoSEQ multiplex PCR. The sample has 500,000 to 700,000 clones; approximately 95% are singletons. What was sequenced was naive CD8+ T cells sorted from blood. The receptor source for this set is a woman aged 25 to 39 in good health.

This chain joins TRBV4-1 and TRBJ2-7, with D maybe TRBD2 (6 bases). This CDR3 has 14 amino acids. Trimming left V 3 bases short and J 4 bases short, with 13 bases between. Germline V gives CDR1 MGHRA, CDR2 YSYEKL. CDR3 nucleotide sequence: TGCGCCAGCAGCCAGGCCGGGACTCCTTACGAGCAGTACTTC. It is translated as CASSQAGTPYEQYF.

With respect to this clone: Other DNA variants within this sample encode the same CDR3. The chain joins TRBV7-9 to TRBJ2-1; no clear D gene. The CDR3 has 12 residues. Germline-derived CDR1 and CDR2 are SEHNR and FQNEAQ (reference sequence). V lost 1 base to trimming and J lost 4 bases, with 2 bases between them. CDR3 sequence reads: CASSLGYNEQFF. CDR3 sequence (DNA): TGTGCCAGCAGCTTAGGTTACAATGAGCAGTTCTTC.

About this clone: Other nucleotide sequences from this sample produce the same CDR3. V and J are TRBV27 and TRBJ2-7; 8 nucleotides line up with TRBD1. J was trimmed by 1 base and V by 2 bases; bases with no gene match: 4. CDR3 length equals 15 residues. Looked up from germline, CDR1 is MNHEY and CDR2 is SMNVEV (reference sequence). CDR3 region: CASSLGRGPSYEQYF. CDR3 sequence (DNA): TGTGCCAGCAGTTTAGGCAGGGGGCCGTCCTACGAGCAGTACTTC.

The chain employs TRBV19 and TRBJ2-5; 9 nucleotides agree with TRBD2. V lost 8 bases to trimming and J lost 10 bases; unmatched junction nucleotides: 17. Per the germline V gene, CDR1 is LNHDA and CDR2 is SQIVND (reference sequence). The CDR3 loop spans 15 amino acids. The CDR3 sequence is CASATSSGASGDQYF. The CDR3 DNA reads as TGTGCCAGTGCCACCTCTAGCGGGGCTTCGGGAGACCAGTACTTC. Complete variable domain (other parts from reference TRBV19 and TRBJ2-5): DGGITQSPKYLFRKEGQNVTLSCEQNLNHDAMYWYRQDPGQGLRLIYYSQIVNDFQKGDIAEGYSVSREKKESFPLTVTSAQKNPTAFYLCASATSSGASGDQYFGPGTRLLVL.

The chain uses TRBV28 and TRBJ2-1; TRBD2 matches 7 bases. Germline V gene lookup returns CDR1 MDHEN and CDR2 SYDVKM. This CDR3 is 14 amino acids long. J was trimmed by 7 bases and V by 3 bases; bases with no gene match: 6. The chain's CDR3 is CASSFRLGGNEQFF. CDR3 DNA: TGTGCCAGCAGTTTTAGGTTGGGGGGGAATGAGCAGTTCTTC. The entire variable domain, with the rest obtained from reference TRBV28 and TRBJ2-1, is as follows: DVKVTQSSRYLVKRTGEKVFLECVQDMDHENMFWYRQDPGLGLRLIYFSYDVKMKEKGDIPEGYSVSREKKERFSLILESASTNQTSMYLCASSFRLGGNEQFFGPGTRLTVL.

V and J are TRBV27 and TRBJ2-7; D gene ambiguous. In germline, CDR1 is MNHEY, CDR2 SMNVEV (reference sequence). The CDR3 totals 15 residues. Trimming shortened V by 0 bases and J by 0 bases, and 9 bases separated the two germline ends. CDR3 region: CASSLSSRNSYEQYF. The DNA for the CDR3 is TGTGCCAGCAGTTTATCGTCGCGGAACTCCTACGAGCAGTACTTC.

The chain combines TRBV7-2 with TRBJ1-2; 8 bases line up with TRBD1. Per the germline V gene, CDR1 is SGHTA and CDR2 is FQGNSA. The CDR3 covers 15 residues. After removal of 0 bases from V and 4 bases from J, the junction contained 4 bases not matched to a gene. This chain's CDR3 is CASSLAGQDPYGYTF. CDR3 coding DNA: TGTGCCAGCAGCTTAGCGGGACAGGACCCCTATGGCTACACCTTC.

This clone has only a few counts. The V call is TRBV9, the J call TRBJ1-5, with no clear D. The CDR3 loop spans 13 amino acids. With 5 bases removed from V and 1 base from J, the gap between germline ends came to 7 bases. Germline V gene sequence: CDR1 SGDLS, CDR2 YYNGEE. CDR3 sequence: CASSAESNQPQHF. The CDR3 DNA sequence: TGTGCCAGCAGTGCCGAGAGCAATCAGCCCCAGCATTTT.

This clone was recorded only once. V gene TRBV6-4 combines with J gene TRBJ2-3; 7 nucleotides align to TRBD2. Per the germline V gene, CDR1 is MRHNA and CDR2 is SNTAGT. V was clipped by 3 bases and J by 6 bases; unmatched bases: 6. The length of the CDR3 is 14 residues. The CDR3 DNA follows: TGTGCCAGCAGTGAAGCGGGATTGACCGATACGCAGTATTTT. This sequence encodes CASSEAGLTDTQYF.

The chain links TRBV7-9 to TRBJ2-5; the match to TRBD2 covers 12 bases. Germline V gene sequence: CDR1 SEHNR, CDR2 FQNEAQ (reference sequence). There are 15 residues in the CDR3. The V gene end was trimmed by 2 bases and the J gene end by 4 bases; junction bases not matched to a gene: 2. DNA for the CDR3: TGTGCCAGCAGCTTACAACTAGCGGGAGGAGAGACCCAGTACTTC. Residues: CASSLQLAGGETQYF. Full variable domain (remainder filled in from reference TRBV7-9 and TRBJ2-5): DTGVSQNPRHKITKRGQNVTFRCDPISEHNRLYWYRQTLGQGPEFLTYFQNEAQLEKSRLLSDRFSAERPKGSFSTLEIQRTEQGDSAMYLCASSLQLAGGETQYFGPGTRLLVL.

The chain joins TRBV5-1 to TRBJ2-7; D is perhaps TRBD1 (6 bases). Trimming stripped 2 bases from V and 4 bases from J, with 13 bases between. The CDR3 runs to 14 residues. Germline V gene sequence: CDR1 SGHRS, CDR2 YFSETQ. CDR3 residues: CASSFRGEWYEQYF. The CDR3 DNA is TGCGCCAGCAGCTTCAGGGGTGAGTGGTACGAGCAGTACTTC.

This rearrangement joins TRBV28 to TRBJ2-7, with D possibly matching TRBD2 (5 bases). This CDR3 is built from 13 residues. The germline gives CDR1 MDHEN, CDR2 SYDVKM. Trimming shortened V by 6 bases and J by 2 bases, and 11 bases separated the two germline ends. The CDR3 sequence is CASRAVRAYEQYF. DNA for the CDR3: TGTGCCAGCAGAGCGGTTAGAGCCTACGAGCAGTACTTC.

The CDR3 protein is CASSVSSSYNEQFF. The CDR3 DNA reads TGTGCCAGCAGTGTAAGTAGTTCCTACAATGAGCAGTTCTTC. This chain joins TRBV28 and TRBJ2-1; D gene unclear. The length of the CDR3 is 14 residues. Germline V CDR1 and CDR2: MDHEN, SYDVKM. The germline V and J ends were trimmed by 5 bases and 1 base, with 9 bases remaining between them.

The V call is TRBV13, the J call TRBJ2-2; a weak D match, TRBD2 (5 bases). CDR3 length: 18 residues. Per germline, CDR1 PRHDT and CDR2 FYEKMQ (reference sequence). The V gene lost 5 bases and the J gene lost 4 bases, with 23 bases spanning the gap. The CDR3 DNA sequence: TGTGCCAGCAGCCTAAAAAGTAGAATAGCGTTTTTCACCGGGGAGCTGTTTTTT. It codes for CASSLKSRIAFFTGELFF.

The chain couples TRBV7-5 to TRBJ1-2. TRBV7-5 is described as a pseudogene. CDR3 size: 15 residues. CDR3 nucleotides: TGTGTCAGAAGCTTATACGGTAAGAGGGTTCATGGCTACACCTTC. Protein: CVRSLYGKRVHGYTF.

The chain uses TRBV13 and TRBJ2-5; 10 bases map to TRBD2. The J call may be in error: the DNA end matches TRBJ2-7 better. CDR1 is PRHDT, CDR2 FYEKMQ, per germline (reference sequence). This CDR3 region has 15 residues. CDR3 protein: CASSFGLAGASEQYF. The DNA of the CDR3 is TGTGCCAGCAGCTTCGGGCTAGCGGGAGCTAGCGAGCAGTACTTC.

This clone was observed a single time. J is TRBJ2-2 and V is TRBV19; 8 bases align to TRBD1. This CDR3 has 15 residues. Germline-derived CDR1 and CDR2 are LNHDA and SQIVND (reference sequence). V lost 5 bases to trimming and J lost 5 bases; unmatched junction nucleotides: 7. The CDR3 protein is CASSAGQGVTGELFF. The CDR3, as DNA: TGTGCCAGTAGTGCCGGACAGGGTGTTACCGGGGAGCTGTTTTTT.

V is TRBV6-6 and J is TRBJ2-5, with unresolved D. The J call may be incorrect, as the DNA end agrees better with TRBJ2-7. Germline V gene sequence: CDR1 MNHNY, CDR2 SVGAGI (reference sequence). There are 11 residues in the CDR3. The CDR3 loop reads CASRDTYEQYF. The CDR3 coding sequence is TGTGCCAGCCGAGACACCTACGAGCAGTACTTC.

The V gene is TRBV11-2, the J gene TRBJ2-7, with 9 bases matching TRBD2. The V gene's germline CDR1 is SGHAT and CDR2 FQNNGV. CDR3 length: 15 residues. The V segment lost 7 bases and the J segment 3 bases; nucleotides outside the gene matches: 10. The CDR3 sequence is CASNDPTSGFYEQYF. The CDR3 region has the DNA TGTGCCAGCAACGATCCGACTAGCGGCTTCTACGAGCAGTACTTC. The whole variable domain, filled in from reference TRBV11-2 and TRBJ2-7, reads EAGVAQSPRYKIIEKRQSVAFWCNPISGHATLYWYQQILGQGPKLLIQFQNNGVVDDSQLPKDRFSAERLKGVDSTLKIQPAKLEDSAVYLCASNDPTSGFYEQYFGPGTRLTVT.

The rearrangement uses TRBV27 and TRBJ2-7; 9 nucleotides match TRBD2. Losses at the gene ends were 4 bases for V and 2 bases for J; bases not matched to a gene: 6. Germline assignment: CDR1 MNHEY and CDR2 SMNVEV (reference sequence). The CDR3 runs 15 residues. CDR3 DNA sequence: TGTGCCAGCAGTTCAGGGGCTAGCGGGACCTACGAGCAGTACTTC. Translating it yields CASSSGASGTYEQYF.

The chain carries TRBV2 and TRBJ2-5; D uncertain. The CDR3 runs to 12 residues. V lost 7 bases to trimming and J lost 5 bases, with 11 bases between them. Per germline, CDR1 SNHLY and CDR2 FYNNEI. CDR3 sequence (DNA): TGTGCCAGCACACCCTCCCACGAGACCCAGTACTTC. Its protein is CASTPSHETQYF.

The rearrangement uses TRBV11-2 and TRBJ1-3; no firm D call. V lost 2 bases and J 2 bases, leaving 16 bases between the germline ends. The germline V gene has CDR1 SGHAT and CDR2 FQNNGV. This CDR3 is 17 amino acids long. CDR3 amino acids: CASSLIKSPTPGNTIYF. CDR3 DNA sequence: TGTGCCAGCAGCTTAATAAAAAGCCCGACGCCTGGAAACACCATATATTTT.

This sequence joins TRBV2 and TRBJ2-1; D is possibly TRBD1 or TRBD2 (6 bases each). V was shortened by 3 bases and J by 9 bases, with 18 bases between the two germline ends. Germline V CDR1 and CDR2: SNHLY, FYNNEI. This CDR3 region has 15 residues. CDR3 coding DNA: TGTGCCAGCAGTGATAATGATTTAGGGGGGAGTGAGCAGTTCTTC. Translating it yields CASSDNDLGGSEQFF.

This chain joins TRBV30 and TRBJ2-7, with 11 bases aligning to TRBD1. V trimming: 4 bases; J trimming: 0 bases; junction bases outside the gene matches: 5. Germline-derived CDR1 and CDR2 are GTSNPN and SVGIG (reference sequence). CDR3 size: 15 residues. CDR3 residues: CAWTPGTGGSYEQYF. In nucleotides, the CDR3 is TGTGCCTGGACACCCGGGACAGGGGGCTCCTACGAGCAGTACTTC.

This chain joins TRBV19 and TRBJ2-7; TRBD2 matches 8 bases. Germline assignment: CDR1 LNHDA and CDR2 SQIVND (reference sequence). The ends lost 8 bases at V and 5 bases at J; junction bases unmatched: 17. The CDR3 has 16 residues. CDR3 DNA sequence: TGTGCCAGTGCAACACTGCTAGCGGGCAGGGCCCACGAGCAGTACTTC. It translates to CASATLLAGRAHEQYF. Full variable domain (outside the CDR3, taken from reference TRBV19 and TRBJ2-7): DGGITQSPKYLFRKEGQNVTLSCEQNLNHDAMYWYRQDPGQGLRLIYYSQIVNDFQKGDIAEGYSVSREKKESFPLTVTSAQKNPTAFYLCASATLLAGRAHEQYFGPGTRLTVT.

As to this clone: This CDR3 is also generated by other DNA sequences in the sample. The chain couples TRBV28 to TRBJ2-2, with D unresolved. CDR1 MDHEN and CDR2 SYDVKM come from the germline V gene. The germline V and J ends were trimmed by 3 bases and 2 bases, with 7 bases remaining between them. CDR3 size: 14 residues. This CDR3 is CASSFGSNTGELFF. CDR3 sequence (DNA): TGTGCCAGCAGTTTTGGCAGTAACACCGGGGAGCTGTTTTTT.

V usage is TRBV5-1 and J usage is TRBJ1-4; D not certain. Looked up from germline, CDR1 is SGHRS and CDR2 is YFSETQ. This CDR3 comprises 12 residues. The ends were cut back, 5 bases at V and 5 bases at J, with 7 bases in the middle. CDR3 region: CASRGSNEKLFF. The CDR3 DNA reads as TGCGCCAGCAGAGGAAGCAATGAAAAACTGTTTTTT.